Shown below are 31 T cell receptor beta chains from a single sample sequenced in a study of T cell changes during pregnancy in multiple sclerosis. Using immunoSEQ multiplex PCR, the repertoire was profiled, and TCRdb retains in-frame clones only, with some absent. This sample has roughly 40,000 clones, with 90% to 95% found just once. The sample was CD8+ T cells from peripheral blood mononuclear cells, taken before pregnancy. The receptor set was obtained from a female donor with multiple sclerosis, enrolled in a pregnancy study.

This clone was seen only a few times. V and J are TRBV5-6 and TRBJ2-2; possibly TRBD1 for D (5 bases). The CDR3 totals 14 residues. Germline V lookup: CDR1 SGHDT, CDR2 YYEEEE. With 0 bases removed from V and 7 bases from J, the gap between germline ends came to 10 bases. The CDR3 sequence: CASSLAGFGGELFF. CDR3 bases: TGTGCCAGCAGCTTGGCAGGGTTTGGCGGGGAGCTGTTTTTT.

The J gene is TRBJ2-1, the V gene TRBV27; 9 bases align to TRBD2. This CDR3 contains 13 residues. Germline values: CDR1 MNHEY, CDR2 SMNVEV (reference sequence). Trimming cost V 5 bases and J 13 bases; bases outside gene matches: 9. The CDR3 loop is CASSPGLATFQFF. The CDR3 DNA is TGTGCCAGCAGTCCCGGACTAGCGACGTTCCAGTTCTTC.

This clone appeared a few times. This rearrangement joins TRBV5-6 to TRBJ1-5; 7 nucleotides match TRBD1. Germline CDR1 SGHDT, CDR2 YYEEEE. CDR3 length: 14 residues. J lost 5 bases, V lost 2 bases, and 4 bases had no gene match. CDR3 protein: CASSLEGQYQPQHF. The CDR3 DNA is TGTGCCAGCAGCTTAGAGGGACAGTATCAGCCCCAGCATTTT.

The J gene is TRBJ1-1, the V gene TRBV9, with 8 positions matching TRBD1. Unmatched junction bases numbered 8, after V lost 0 bases and J lost 4 bases. There are 16 residues in the CDR3. Germline values: CDR1 SGDLS, CDR2 YYNGEE. The CDR3 DNA reads as TGTGCCAGCAGCGTAGTGGTAACAGGGGGTTCCACTGAAGCTTTCTTT. Translated, it gives CASSVVVTGGSTEAFF.

This chain links TRBV28 with TRBJ1-2, with D maybe TRBD1 (5 bases). CDR1 is MDHEN and CDR2 is SYDVKM in the germline V gene. There are 12 residues in the CDR3. Trimming left V 7 bases short and J 8 bases short, with 14 bases between. Here the CDR3 reads CASKDGGRGYTF. In DNA form, the CDR3 reads TGTGCCAGCAAAGATGGGGGGAGAGGCTACACCTTC.

The chain recombines TRBV7-9 with TRBJ1-2, with D unclear. V lost 5 bases and J 8 bases, leaving 15 bases between the germline ends. Germline V CDR1 and CDR2: SEHNR, FQNEAQ (reference sequence). CDR3 length: 13 amino acids. CDR3 amino acids: CASSPRGVPGYTF. Written as DNA, the CDR3 is TGTGCCAGCAGCCCCCGTGGAGTTCCGGGCTACACCTTC.

The rearrangement joins TRBV7-6 to TRBJ2-7; 8 positions match TRBD2. The germline gives CDR1 SGHVS, CDR2 FNYEAQ. J gave up 3 bases and V 0 bases, and 13 bases lay outside the gene matches. The CDR3 contains 18 residues. As DNA, the CDR3 is TGTGCCAGCAGCTTAGCAAGATCTTCCGGACTAGCTGACTACGAGCAGTACTTC. Amino acids: CASSLARSSGLADYEQYF.

The CDR3 region is CASSELGRDQPQHF. The CDR3 DNA follows: TGTGCCAGCAGTGAACTCGGCAGGGATCAGCCCCAGCATTTT. J is TRBJ1-5 and V is TRBV25-1; tentative D call: TRBD1 (5 bases). CDR1 is MGHDK, CDR2 SYGVNS, per germline. V lost 2 bases and J 5 bases, leaving 10 bases between the germline ends. The CDR3 covers 14 residues.

This chain links TRBV4-2 with TRBJ2-2, with unresolved D. The germline V gene encodes CDR1 LGHNA and CDR2 YNFKEQ. The V end was cut by 0 bases, the J end by 1 base, with 12 bases between. The CDR3 sequence is 17 residues long. DNA for the CDR3: TGTGCCAGCAGCCAAGAATGGAGAAGACGGAACACCGGGGAGCTGTTTTTT. It translates to CASSQEWRRRNTGELFF.

In this sample, this clone turned up once. The chain couples TRBV2 to TRBJ2-1; TRBD2 matches at 7 bases. V shed 3 bases and J 7 bases; nucleotides not matched to a gene: 9. Looked up from germline, CDR1 is SNHLY and CDR2 is FYNNEI. This CDR3 is 15 amino acids long. This CDR3 reads CASSDRGGSRNEQFF. In DNA, the CDR3 is TGTGCCAGCAGTGATCGTGGCGGGAGCAGGAATGAGCAGTTCTTC.

This clone showed up just once. The chain links TRBV13 to TRBJ1-4; possible D gene TRBD1, 5 bases. CDR1 PRHDT and CDR2 FYEKMQ come from the germline V gene (reference sequence). Trimming pared 5 bases from V and 7 bases from J, leaving 11 bases between. This CDR3 is 13 amino acids long. The CDR3 DNA is TGTGCCAGCAGCGCAGGGATGGGTGAAAAACTGTTTTTT. Protein sequence: CASSAGMGEKLFF.

The chain is built from TRBV4-2 and TRBJ2-2; D is uncertain. V dropped 0 bases and J dropped 3 bases, with 14 bases sitting between them. CDR3 length equals 17 residues. Germline CDR1 reads LGHNA; CDR2 reads YNFKEQ. CDR3 sequence (DNA): TGTGCCAGCAGCCAAGAACGTTCTAACAGCTACACCGGGGAGCTGTTTTTT. Amino acids: CASSQERSNSYTGELFF.

This rearrangement joins TRBV25-1 to TRBJ2-3; tentatively, D is TRBD1 (5 bases). Germline lookup yields CDR1 MGHDK and CDR2 SYGVNS. CDR3 length: 12 residues. V lost 4 bases to trimming and J lost 6 bases, with 8 bases between them. The CDR3 DNA is TGTGCCAGCAGTGCAGGGTCCGATACGCAGTATTTT. This translates into CASSAGSDTQYF.

The chain recombines TRBV27 with TRBJ2-7, with TRBD2 matching 10 bases. The CDR3 totals 14 residues. Germline CDR1 is MNHEY and CDR2 is SMNVEV (reference sequence). Trimming removed 3 bases from V and 5 bases from J; junction bases left unmatched: 4. The CDR3 spells CASSFRLAGDEQYF. The CDR3 DNA reads as TGTGCCAGCAGTTTCCGGCTAGCGGGAGACGAGCAGTACTTC.

The rearrangement uses TRBV9 and TRBJ2-2, with 7 bases matching TRBD1. This CDR3 contains 17 residues. Per germline, CDR1 SGDLS and CDR2 YYNGEE. The J segment lost 2 bases and the V segment lost 2 bases, leaving 9 bases of the junction unmatched. CDR3: CASSVVGTALNTGELFF. The CDR3 region has the DNA TGTGCCAGCAGCGTGGTCGGGACAGCGCTCAACACCGGGGAGCTGTTTTTT.

The CDR3 region has the DNA TGCGCCAGCAGCTTGCAGCAGATAGGACAGGGGGCTGGAAACACCATATATTTT. This gives the protein CASSLQQIGQGAGNTIYF. The V gene is TRBV5-1, the J gene TRBJ1-3, with TRBD1 matching 10 bases. Losses at the gene ends were 1 base for V and 2 bases for J; bases not matched to a gene: 9. The CDR3 extends over 18 amino acids. The germline gives CDR1 SGHRS, CDR2 YFSETQ.

This chain links TRBV6-4 with TRBJ2-7, with TRBD2 matching 14 bases. The junction had 11 bases not matched to a gene; V was cut back by 8 bases and J by 5 bases. The CDR3 length is 16 residues. CDR1 and CDR2 (germline): MRHNA, SNTAGT. The CDR3 sequence is CASVRLAGGLYNEQYF. DNA of the CDR3: TGTGCCAGCGTAAGACTAGCGGGAGGGTTGTACAACGAGCAGTACTTC.

This chain joins TRBV6-1 and TRBJ1-2, with TRBD1 matching over 7 bases. Germline CDR1 MNHNS, CDR2 SASEGT. Trimming at V came to 6 bases and at J to 2 bases, leaving 9 bases not matched to a gene. This CDR3 spans 15 amino acids. The CDR3 protein is CASSPIGTANYGYTF. The CDR3 region has the DNA TGTGCCAGCAGCCCGATAGGGACAGCCAACTATGGCTACACCTTC.

CDR3: CASSRGDNQPQHF. The CDR3, as DNA: TGTGCCAGCAGCCGCGGGGACAATCAGCCCCAGCATTTT. V is TRBV13 and J is TRBJ1-5; D unclear. V lost 5 bases and J 3 bases, leaving 8 bases between the germline ends. From germline, CDR1 is PRHDT and CDR2 FYEKMQ (reference sequence). This CDR3 has 13 amino acids. The whole variable domain, filled in from reference TRBV13 and TRBJ1-5, reads AAGVIQSPRHLIKEKRETATLKCYPIPRHDTVYWYQQGPGQDPQFLISFYEKMQSDKGSIPDRFSAQQFSDYHSELNMSSLELGDSALYFCASSRGDNQPQHFGDGTRLSIL.

This CDR3 reads CASSLEAAVPYNEQFF. The CDR3 DNA sequence: TGCGCCAGCAGCTTGGAAGCGGCTGTCCCCTACAATGAGCAGTTCTTC. This sequence joins TRBV5-1 and TRBJ2-1; tentatively, D is TRBD2 (5 bases). The germline V gene has CDR1 SGHRS and CDR2 YFSETQ. V was cut by 0 bases and J by 2 bases, with 12 bases left in between. This CDR3 has 16 residues.

This chain links TRBV27 with TRBJ2-1, with 11 bases identical to TRBD2. CDR1 MNHEY and CDR2 SMNVEV come from the germline V gene (reference sequence). The CDR3 totals 14 residues. V was pared by 7 bases and J by 9 bases, with 8 bases of the junction left unmatched. CDR3 DNA: TGTGCCAGCAAAACGGGACTAGCGGAACGTGAGCAGTTCTTC. It codes for CASKTGLAEREQFF.

The rearrangement links TRBV2 to TRBJ2-1, with 10 bases aligning to TRBD1. With 3 bases clipped from V and 5 bases from J, the junction kept 4 bases outside the gene matches. Germline assignment: CDR1 SNHLY and CDR2 FYNNEI. The CDR3 has 15 amino acids. This CDR3 is CASSEGTGEDNEQFF. CDR3 DNA sequence: TGTGCCAGCAGTGAGGGGACAGGGGAAGACAATGAGCAGTTCTTC.

V usage is TRBV28 and J usage is TRBJ1-1, with a weak D call TRBD1 (6 bases). Looked up from germline, CDR1 is MDHEN and CDR2 is SYDVKM. The CDR3 consists of 13 residues. Deletions cut 2 bases from V and 7 bases from J, with 11 bases between. In nucleotides, the CDR3 is TGTGCCAGCAGTTTAACAGGGCTGGTTGAAGCTTTCTTT. The encoded protein is CASSLTGLVEAFF.

The V gene is TRBV7-6, the J gene TRBJ2-5; tentative D call: TRBD2 (6 bases). The DNA matches TRBJ2-7 better at its end, which makes the J call doubtful. CDR3 length: 13 residues. Germline values: CDR1 SGHVS, CDR2 FNYEAQ. The CDR3 nucleotides are TGTGCCAGCAGCCCAGGAGGGACCTACGAGCAGTACTTC. It specifies CASSPGGTYEQYF.

The chain links TRBV6-1 to TRBJ1-5; D is unresolved. This CDR3 comprises 17 residues. CDR1 is MNHNS, CDR2 SASEGT, per germline. The germline V and J ends were trimmed by 0 bases and 2 bases, with 14 bases remaining between them. The CDR3 here is CASSEAVSSSGNQPQHF. The CDR3 DNA sequence: TGTGCCAGCAGTGAAGCGGTCTCCTCCAGTGGCAATCAGCCCCAGCATTTT.

The chain uses TRBV5-4 and TRBJ2-1, with D maybe TRBD2 (6 bases). This CDR3 has 13 amino acids. Looked up from germline, CDR1 is SGHNT and CDR2 is YYREEE (reference sequence). The V end lost 0 bases, the J end lost 9 bases, and 10 bases lay between the germline ends. In nucleotides, the CDR3 is TGTGCCAGCAGCTTGGTCGGTAGCGGTGAGCAGTTCTTC. It specifies CASSLVGSGEQFF.

The chain carries TRBV7-9 and TRBJ2-7, with 9 positions matching TRBD2. The V gene end was trimmed by 5 bases and the J gene end by 4 bases; junction bases not matched to a gene: 9. This CDR3 contains 15 residues. Germline CDR1 reads SEHNR; CDR2 reads FQNEAQ (reference sequence). The CDR3 sequence is CASSQTGTSIYEQYF. CDR3 in DNA: TGTGCCAGCAGCCAGACCGGGACTAGCATTTACGAGCAGTACTTC.

The sample holds one count of this clone. The V call is TRBV28, the J call TRBJ2-1; D is unresolved. Germline V gene data show CDR1 as MDHEN and CDR2 as SYDVKM. The CDR3 is 13 residues long. Between the trimmed V and J ends, which lost 3 bases and 10 bases, there was a span of 13 bases. CDR3 DNA: TGTGCCAGCAGTTTTTCCCCGAGTTCGGAGCAGTTCTTC. Amino acids: CASSFSPSSEQFF.

J is TRBJ2-3 and V is TRBV29-1; 9 bases map to TRBD2. The germline gives CDR1 SQVTM, CDR2 ANQGSEA. This CDR3 region has 17 residues. With V trimmed by 2 bases and J by 6 bases, 15 bases remained unmatched. CDR3 amino acids: CSVETRGQASGTDTQYF. DNA of the CDR3: TGCAGCGTTGAAACCAGGGGCCAGGCTAGCGGGACTGATACGCAGTATTTT.

The count of this clone is one. The chain couples TRBV5-4 to TRBJ2-5; D is undetermined. Looked up from germline, CDR1 is SGHNT and CDR2 is YYREEE (reference sequence). The CDR3 runs to 16 residues. With 0 bases removed from V and 5 bases from J, the gap between germline ends came to 17 bases. The CDR3 sequence: CASSLGTRRLAETQYF. DNA for the CDR3: TGTGCCAGCAGCTTGGGAACCAGGCGCCTTGCCGAGACCCAGTACTTC.

This CDR3 reads CASSPLTSGLTRYEQYF. The CDR3 region has the DNA TGTGCCAGCAGTCCACTAACATCGGGACTAACTCGATACGAGCAGTACTTC. This chain links TRBV27 with TRBJ2-7, with 7 nucleotides matching TRBD2. With V trimmed by 5 bases and J by 4 bases, 17 bases remained unmatched. Looked up from germline, CDR1 is MNHEY and CDR2 is SMNVEV (reference sequence). CDR3 length: 17 residues.